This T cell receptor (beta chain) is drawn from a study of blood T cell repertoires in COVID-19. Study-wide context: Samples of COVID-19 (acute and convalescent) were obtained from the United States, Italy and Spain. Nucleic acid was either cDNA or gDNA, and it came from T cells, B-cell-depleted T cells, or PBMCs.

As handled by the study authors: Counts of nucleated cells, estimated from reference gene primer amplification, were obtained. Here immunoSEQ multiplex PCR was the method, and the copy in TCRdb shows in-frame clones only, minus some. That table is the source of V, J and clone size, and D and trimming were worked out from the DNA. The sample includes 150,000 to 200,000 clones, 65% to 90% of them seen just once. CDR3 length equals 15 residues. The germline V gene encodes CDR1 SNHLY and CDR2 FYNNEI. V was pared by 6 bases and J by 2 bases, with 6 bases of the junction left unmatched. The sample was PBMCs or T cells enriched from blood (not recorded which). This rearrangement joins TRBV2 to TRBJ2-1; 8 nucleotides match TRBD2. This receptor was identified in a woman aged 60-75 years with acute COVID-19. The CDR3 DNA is TGTGCCAGCAGAGCGTTAGCGGGGACCTACAATGAGCAGTTCTTC. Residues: CASRALAGTYNEQFF.